The 20 T cell receptor beta chains below were found in one sample sequenced in a study of shared clonotypes between healthy human individuals. The assay was immunoSEQ multiplex PCR, and TCRdb's table has in-frame clones only and misses some. The sample carries around 2.1 million clones, under 95% recorded once. Naive CD8 cells lacked CD45RO, underwent positive selection for CCR7 and left out terminally differentiated effector memory CD45RA+ cells. The sequenced material came from naive CD8+ T cells from PBMCs. These receptors were collected from a man aged 18-30 years in good health. Some clones in this sample may be carry-over from other donors' samples.

The chain joins TRBV20-1 to TRBJ1-2; a possible D gene is TRBD1 (5 bases). Germline assignment: CDR1 DFQATT and CDR2 SNEGSKA (reference sequence). Trimming stripped 5 bases from V and 9 bases from J, with 13 bases between. The CDR3 is made up of 11 amino acids. CDR3 bases: TGCAGTGCTCTTCGGGACGGAAGCTACACCTTC. Protein: CSALRDGSYTF.

CDR3 bases: TGTGCCAGCAGCCGTGCTAGGGAGCAGTTCTTC. It specifies CASSRAREQFF. The V gene is TRBV7-9, the J gene TRBJ2-1; D unclear. V lost 5 bases and J lost 10, with 9 bases in between. The CDR3 has 11 residues. CDR1 and CDR2 (germline): SEHNR, FQNEAQ (reference sequence). Together with reference TRBV7-9 and TRBJ2-1, the CDR3 gives the full variable domain: DTGVSQNPRHKITKRGQNVTFRCDPISEHNRLYWYRQTLGQGPEFLTYFQNEAQLEKSRLLSDRFSAERPKGSFSTLEIQRTEQGDSAMYLCASSRAREQFFGPGTRLTVL.

This clone was detected once. This chain joins TRBV6-1 and TRBJ1-2, with D perhaps matching TRBD1 (6 bases). Germline loops: CDR1 MNHNS, CDR2 SASEGT. The ends were cut back, 2 bases at V and 6 bases at J, with 22 bases in the middle. The length of the CDR3 is 17 residues. The CDR3 region is CASSERSGAIILDGYTF. DNA of the CDR3: TGTGCCAGCAGTGAACGATCAGGGGCGATTATATTGGATGGCTACACCTTC.

The chain is built from TRBV21-1 and TRBJ2-3; TRBD2 is taken as the D call from the table, unchecked against the DNA. TRBV21-1 is a pseudogene. The CDR3 is 18 amino acids. The CDR3 spells CASSKVDGRVALTDTQYF. The CDR3 coding sequence is TGTGCCAGCAGCAAAGTAGATGGGCGGGTCGCCCTGACAGATACGCAGTATTTT.

The V gene is TRBV4-3, the J gene TRBJ2-1, with a possible D match to TRBD2 (6 bases). Germline CDR1 reads LGHNA; CDR2 reads YSLEER. The CDR3 totals 17 residues. Trimming removed 1 base from V and 0 bases from J, with 13 bases in between. CDR3 bases: TGCGCCAGCAGCCAAGGTCGTGCGGGATACTCCTACAATGAGCAGTTCTTC. Translation gives CASSQGRAGYSYNEQFF.

The chain combines TRBV6-6 with TRBJ1-2, with D perhaps matching TRBD1 (6 bases). The germline V and J ends were trimmed by 4 bases and 6 bases, with 12 bases remaining between them. The CDR3 spans 13 residues. Germline V lookup: CDR1 MNHNY, CDR2 SVGAGI (reference sequence). CDR3 DNA: TGTGCCAGCAGTTTCGGGGGGCGCGATGGCTACACCTTC. Its translation: CASSFGGRDGYTF.

The chain carries TRBV10-1 and TRBJ2-1; D possibly corresponds to TRBD1 (5 bases). There are 14 residues in the CDR3. Germline V gives CDR1 WNHNN, CDR2 SYGVQD (reference sequence). Trimming shortened V by 0 bases and J by 4 bases, and 7 bases separated the two germline ends. CDR3 DNA sequence: TGCGCCAGCAGTGAGTCAAGGGGTTACAATGAGCAGTTCTTC. Translating it yields CASSESRGYNEQFF.

The chain recombines TRBV10-3 with TRBJ2-7; no definite D call. Between the trimmed V and J ends, which lost 2 bases and 0 bases, there was a span of 11 bases. This CDR3 is built from 15 residues. Germline lookup yields CDR1 ENHRY and CDR2 SYGVKD. The CDR3 DNA reads as TGTGCCATCAGTGAGAACCTGGGCACCTCCTACGAGCAGTACTTC. This translates into CAISENLGTSYEQYF.

The rearrangement uses TRBV4-1 and TRBJ2-1; 8 positions agree with TRBD2. J lost 2 bases, V lost 2 bases, and 8 bases had no gene match. This CDR3 contains 17 residues. Germline V gene sequence: CDR1 MGHRA, CDR2 YSYEKL. Here the CDR3 DNA reads TGCGCCAGCAGCCAAATGGGGACTAGACCCACCTACAATGAGCAGTTCTTC. Its protein product is CASSQMGTRPTYNEQFF.

The CDR3 sequence: CASGAAASGQETQYF. In nucleotides, the CDR3 is TGTGCCAGCGGGGCAGCTGCTAGCGGACAAGAGACCCAGTACTTC. The gene calls are TRBV13 and TRBJ2-5; 7 bases match TRBD2. The trim removed 8 bases at V and 2 bases at J, leaving 11 bases unmatched. The germline V gene encodes CDR1 PRHDT and CDR2 FYEKMQ (reference sequence). The CDR3 spans 15 residues.

The gene calls are TRBV9 and TRBJ2-1, with D unclear. The germline V gene encodes CDR1 SGDLS and CDR2 YYNGEE. CDR3 length: 12 amino acids. V was cut by 1 base and J by 7 bases, with 6 bases left in between. In DNA form, the CDR3 reads TGTGCCAGCAGCGTAAATAGGAATGAGCAGTTCTTC. Translation gives CASSVNRNEQFF. Filled out from reference TRBV9 and TRBJ2-1, the complete variable domain reads DSGVTQTPKHLITATGQRVTLRCSPRSGDLSVYWYQQSLDQGLQFLIQYYNGEERAKGNILERFSAQQFPDLHSELNLSSLELGDSALYFCASSVNRNEQFFGPGTRLTVL.

V usage is TRBV5-6 and J usage is TRBJ1-3, with TRBD1 matching over 7 bases. After removal of 3 bases from V and 0 bases from J, the junction contained 0 bases not matched to a gene. The CDR3 has 14 residues. Germline loops: CDR1 SGHDT, CDR2 YYEEEE. The CDR3 nucleotides are TGTGCCAGCAGCTGGACAGGCTCTGGAAACACCATATATTTT. This gives the protein CASSWTGSGNTIYF. The full variable domain, in which reference TRBV5-6 and TRBJ1-3 provide the parts outside the CDR3, is DAGVTQSPTHLIKTRGQQVTLRCSPKSGHDTVSWYQQALGQGPQFIFQYYEEEERQRGNFPDRFSGHQFPNYSSELNVNALLLGDSALYLCASSWTGSGNTIYFGEGSWLTVV.

The chain couples TRBV27 to TRBJ2-2, with 10 bases matching TRBD2. The V gene's germline CDR1 is MNHEY and CDR2 SMNVEV (reference sequence). Unmatched junction bases numbered 7, after V lost 2 bases and J lost 1 base. The CDR3 loop spans 18 amino acids. The CDR3 here is CASSLKLGLAENTGELFF. In DNA, the CDR3 is TGTGCCAGCAGTTTAAAACTCGGACTAGCGGAGAACACCGGGGAGCTGTTTTTT.

For this clone: Different DNA sequences within this sample yield the same CDR3. J is TRBJ2-7 and V is TRBV19, with 13 bases that match TRBD2. Trimming removed 4 bases from V and 4 bases from J; junction bases left unmatched: 4. Germline CDR1 reads LNHDA; CDR2 reads SQIVND (reference sequence). The CDR3 has 15 amino acids. The CDR3 sequence is CASSTRLAGGYEQYF. For the CDR3, the DNA is TGTGCCAGTAGTACAAGACTAGCGGGAGGTTACGAGCAGTACTTC.

The rearrangement uses TRBV6-1 and TRBJ2-1, with 10 bases that match TRBD2. J lost 7 bases, V lost 4 bases, and 7 bases had no gene match. The germline CDR1 and CDR2 sequences are MNHNS and SASEGT. The CDR3 is made up of 15 amino acids. The CDR3 protein is CASSVGTSELNEQFF. Here the CDR3 DNA reads TGTGCCAGCAGTGTCGGGACTAGCGAGTTGAATGAGCAGTTCTTC.

This rearrangement joins TRBV9 to TRBJ1-2; 7 positions agree with TRBD1. Losses at the gene ends were 0 bases for V and 4 bases for J; bases not matched to a gene: 9. Per the germline V gene, CDR1 is SGDLS and CDR2 is YYNGEE. The CDR3 is 16 residues long. As DNA, the CDR3 is TGTGCCAGCAGCGTAGGACAGGGAGTTGGGTTCTATGGCTACACCTTC. This gives the protein CASSVGQGVGFYGYTF.

J is TRBJ2-1 and V is TRBV2; TRBD2 matches at 9 bases. V was clipped by 0 bases and J by 9 bases; unmatched bases: 9. Looked up from germline, CDR1 is SNHLY and CDR2 is FYNNEI. The CDR3 totals 16 residues. The CDR3 protein is CASSEAGAGGFREQFF. The CDR3 DNA follows: TGTGCCAGCAGTGAAGCCGGAGCGGGAGGATTTCGTGAGCAGTTCTTC.

The chain recombines TRBV4-1 with TRBJ2-7; 7 positions match TRBD2. V gave up 0 bases and J gave up 1 base; unmatched junction bases: 9. This CDR3 contains 17 residues. The germline gives CDR1 MGHRA, CDR2 YSYEKL. In nucleotides, the CDR3 is TGCGCCAGCAGCCAAGATCCCTCGGGGGGTTGGTCCTACGAGCAGTACTTC. This encodes CASSQDPSGGWSYEQYF.

This clone was detected only once. CDR3 DNA: TGTGCCAGCAGTCTCATAGCGGGAGACGATACCGGGGAGCTGTTTTTT. Encoded protein: CASSLIAGDDTGELFF. The chain combines TRBV28 with TRBJ2-2, with 9 nucleotides matching TRBD2. Germline-derived CDR1 and CDR2 are MDHEN and SYDVKM. J lost 5 bases, V lost 5 bases, and 9 bases had no gene match. The CDR3 runs to 16 residues. The complete variable domain, with remaining parts taken from reference TRBV28 and TRBJ2-2, reads DVKVTQSSRYLVKRTGEKVFLECVQDMDHENMFWYRQDPGLGLRLIYFSYDVKMKEKGDIPEGYSVSREKKERFSLILESASTNQTSMYLCASSLIAGDDTGELFFGEGSRLTVL.

Comments on this clone: The sample contains more than one DNA sequence encoding this CDR3. The chain uses TRBV29-1 and TRBJ1-2; D call uncertain. The germline V gene has CDR1 SQVTM and CDR2 ANQGSEA. This CDR3 has 11 amino acids. V was trimmed by 5 bases and J by 3 bases, leaving 7 bases between them. CDR3 residues: CSVRGYYGYTF. The CDR3 nucleotides are TGCAGCGTTCGGGGATACTATGGCTACACCTTC.